This section outlines one T cell receptor beta chain sequence together with its context. This clonotype was seen more than once but under ten times. Its target antigen remains unknown. Per-base quality was not reported, and no clone a single base away is much larger than it. This entry belongs to a study of identical twins (dated by TCRdb to 2016 to 2017). The study in broad terms: TCR alpha and beta repertoires from monozygotic twins, unrelated adults of various ages and cord blood were deep-sequenced to test whether fetal clonotypes persist. To rule out contamination, the twin experiments were replicated at different times with different library preparation protocols.

CDR1 and CDR2 (LNHDA, SQIVND) derive from the germline V gene (reference sequence). CDR3 length: 14 amino acids, cysteine to phenylalanine. Solely the CDR3 DNA is kept, with 42 bases framed from the first base. The V and J ends are trimmed by 3 bases and 2 bases, leaving 8 bases between them. Every donor in the study was a healthy Caucasian. The twin cohort comprised three pairs of female monozygotic twins, all aged roughly 18 to 29 years. Positive isolation kits from Invitrogen were used to isolate CD4+ and CD8+ T cell populations. Receptors were amplified or captured by 5' RACE. The run used an Illumina HiSeq 2000. Template switching added a universal primer binding site, and the final cDNA carried a unique molecular identifier that allowed TCR cDNA molecules to be counted accurately. Specific primers in the conserved constant-segment region were used to synthesize first-strand cDNA for TCR alpha and beta chains. To control for contamination, each cDNA library was double barcoded with a SMART-Mk sample barcode plus Illumina barcodes. TruSeq adapter sequences, together with Illumina sample barcodes, were added in two successive PCR steps. The Illumina HiSeq platform was used with custom primers to sequence TCR alpha and beta cDNA libraries. The authors' pipeline ran thus. Unique molecular identifiers were extracted from raw reads with MiGEC, and CDR3 positions were determined with MiXCR. Recombination models were inferred per individual with the repgenHMM and IGoR tools using an EM algorithm. The analysis of shared clonotypes was done with the tcR package in R, with sharing normalized by the product of cloneset sizes. To study raw recombination without the effects of thymic and clonal selection, out-of-frame nonproductive sequences were analyzed. Using fastp at Q25 and MiXCR, TCRdb reprocessed the public reads and kept productive beta chains. Entries are consolidated by CDR3 protein sequence, retaining the most common genes and DNA. Clone size and V and J calls follow TCRdb, not the original study. This sample has around 530,000 distinct CDR3 sequences in its table, and 15% of those were observed once. Of the sample, around 0.48% falls within the top ten clones.

Beyond this particular receptor, the publication reports: Conclusions relied on cross-sectional statistical analysis, since the same donors could not be followed over many years. Excess twin sharing in beta out-of-frame sequences was weaker because fewer shared sequences lowered the signal-to-noise ratio. Fewer insertions were carried by abundant cord blood beta clonotypes, a similar but weaker trend appeared in young adult naive repertoires, and no such trend appeared in memory repertoires. Out-of-frame TCR alpha sharing in monozygotic twins was systematically underestimated by recombination models, whereas sharing between unrelated individuals was in agreement with the recombination models. Invariant T cells such as MAIT and iNKT could partly confound zero-insertion analyses, although diverse VJ usage argued against such confounding for most clonotypes. Compared with coincidental sharing between unrelated individuals, out-of-frame TCR alpha sequences shared between twins had an excess of sequences with low generation probability.

The same sample was also used in a study of yellow fever vaccine responses in identical twins. The second publication reports: The T cell response to vaccination in identical twins was reported by the authors to appear partly convergent and partly personalized. In the study, vaccine-responding T cell clones were precisely tracked in identical twins.

This TCR derives from a woman in her late teens or twenties in good health. The chain is made from TRBV19 and TRBJ2-1; the D gene is perhaps TRBD2, on 5 matching bases. The sequencing sample was made of CD4+ T cells sorted from blood. The nucleotide sequence reads as follows: TGTGCCAGTAGTATTGTGGGAGCCTACAATGAGCAGTTCTTC. It translates as CASSIVGAYNEQFF.